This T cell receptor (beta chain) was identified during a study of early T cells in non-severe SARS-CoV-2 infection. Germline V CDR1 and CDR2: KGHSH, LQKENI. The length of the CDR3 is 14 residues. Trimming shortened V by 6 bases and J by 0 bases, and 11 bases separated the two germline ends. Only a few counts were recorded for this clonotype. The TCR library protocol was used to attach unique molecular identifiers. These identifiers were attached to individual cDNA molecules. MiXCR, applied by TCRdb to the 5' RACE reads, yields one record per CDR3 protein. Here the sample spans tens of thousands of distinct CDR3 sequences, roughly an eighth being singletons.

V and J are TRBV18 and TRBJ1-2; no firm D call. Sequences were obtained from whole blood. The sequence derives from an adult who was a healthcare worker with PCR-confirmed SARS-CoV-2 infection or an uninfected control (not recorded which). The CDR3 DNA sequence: TGTGCCAGCTCCCTCGAGACGGCTAACTATGGCTACACCTTC. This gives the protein CASSLETANYGYTF.